Listed below are T cell receptor beta chains from one sample, sequenced in a study of OX40 agonist ivuxolimab in advanced cancers. Sequencing was performed with immunoSEQ multiplex PCR; in TCRdb, only in-frame clones are kept and a portion is missing. Of about 48,000 clones listed, around nine tenths are singletons. Sequencing was performed on CD4+ or CD8+ T cells sorted from blood, taken in a trial of the OX40 agonist ivuxolimab. The source of these receptors is an adult with an advanced solid tumor such as melanoma, head and neck, liver or kidney cancer. Each CDR3 is given with its conserved first and last residue. Fields, in order: clone size, J gene, V gene, D gene, CDR3 protein, CDR3 DNA. A D gene is named only where the DNA matches it firmly. Size is stated for part of the rows, as once, few or many counts, or as a class when the clone is expanded.

>NA|TRBJ2-2|TRBV9|TRBD2
CASSLSGGTGELFF
TGTGCCAGCAGCCTTAGCGGGGGAACCGGGGAGCTGTTTTTT
>NA|TRBJ2-3|TRBV7-2|NA
CASSPGDSTDTQYF
TGTGCCAGCAGCCCCGGGGACAGCACAGATACGCAGTATTTT
>NA|TRBJ2-7|TRBV9|NA
CASSAPGTPYEQYF
TGTGCCAGCAGCGCACCAGGGACCCCCTACGAGCAGTACTTC
>NA|TRBJ2-3|TRBV25-1|NA
CASSESGYGDTQYF
TGTGCCAGCAGTGAATCCGGTTATGGAGATACGCAGTATTTT
>NA|TRBJ1-1|TRBV28|NA
CASSDTEAFF
TGTGCCAGCAGCGATACTGAAGCTTTCTTT
>NA|TRBJ1-1|TRBV19|NA
CASSIAGGANTEAFF
TGTGCCAGTAGTATAGCGGGGGGGGCGAACACTGAAGCTTTCTTT
>NA|TRBJ2-2|TRBV7-6|NA
CASSLTGELFF
TGTGCCAGCAGCTTAACCGGGGAGCTGTTTTTT
>NA|TRBJ1-1|TRBV7-3|NA
CASSLRVSSDAEAFF
TGTGCCAGCAGCCTCCGGGTCTCGTCAGACGCTGAAGCTTTCTTT
>NA|TRBJ2-1|TRBV9|NA
CASSPPGGFRRNEQFF
TGTGCCAGCAGCCCCCCTGGGGGATTCCGTCGGAATGAGCAGTTCTTC
>NA|TRBJ2-2|TRBV6-4|NA
CASRQRTTGELFF
TGTGCCAGCAGACAGAGGACAACCGGGGAGCTGTTTTTT
>NA|TRBJ2-3|TRBV2|NA
CASSEALGINTQYF
TGTGCCAGCAGTGAAGCGCTCGGGATTAATACGCAGTATTTT
>NA|TRBJ2-2|TRBV15|TRBD1
CATSSEDREPNTGELFF
TGTGCCACCAGCAGTGAAGACAGGGAGCCGAACACCGGGGAGCTGTTTTTT
>NA|TRBJ2-7|TRBV4-1|NA
CASSASGATPYEQYF
TGCGCCAGCTCGGCCAGCGGAGCTACCCCCTACGAGCAGTACTTC
>few|TRBJ1-6|TRBV27|NA
CASSFGTTHSPLHF
TGTGCCAGCAGTTTTGGGACTACACATTCACCCCTCCACTTT
>NA|TRBJ2-7|TRBV5-1|NA
CASSLDWGSTYEQYF
TGCGCCAGCAGCTTGGATTGGGGTAGTACCTACGAGCAGTACTTC
>NA|TRBJ2-3|TRBV11-3|NA
CASSMEGVDTQYF
TGTGCCAGCTCCATGGAGGGGGTCGATACGCAGTATTTT
>NA|TRBJ2-7|TRBV19|TRBD1
CASSIGNDRGGSYEQYF
TGTGCCAGTAGTATAGGTAACGACAGGGGAGGATCCTACGAGCAGTACTTC
>NA|TRBJ1-1|TRBV7-3|NA
CASSPAGGAATEAFF
TGTGCCAGCAGCCCCGCGGGGGGGGCAGCCACTGAAGCTTTCTTT
>NA|TRBJ2-4|TRBV28|TRBD1
CASSFGQGVGRGYF
TGTGCCAGCAGTTTTGGACAGGGGGTAGGGCGAGGGTACTTC
>NA|TRBJ1-1|TRBV15|NA
CATSRDRGLNTEAFF
TGTGCCACCAGCAGAGATCGGGGGCTGAACACTGAAGCTTTCTTT
>once|TRBJ1-1|TRBV9|NA
CASSALNTEAFF
TGTGCCAGCAGCGCCCTGAACACTGAAGCTTTCTTT
>once|TRBJ1-3|TRBV27|NA
CASSFTGSSGNTIYF
TGTGCCAGCAGTTTTACAGGGAGCTCTGGAAACACCATATATTTT
>NA|TRBJ2-1|TRBV9|TRBD2
CASSVGSGPFSSYNEQFF
TGTGCCAGCAGCGTAGGTAGCGGGCCTTTTAGCTCCTACAATGAGCAGTTCTTC
>few|TRBJ2-6|TRBV4-2|NA
CASSQDRSSGANVLTF
TGTGCCAGCAGCCAAGATCGTTCCTCTGGGGCCAACGTCCTGACTTTC
>NA|TRBJ1-5|TRBV4-3|NA
CASSQAGLPNQPQHF
TGCGCCAGCAGCCAGGCCGGGCTTCCCAATCAGCCCCAGCATTTT
>NA|TRBJ2-7|TRBV29-1|NA
CSVERGSSYEQYF
TGCAGCGTTGAACGGGGGTCTTCCTACGAGCAGTACTTC
>NA|TRBJ2-5|TRBV7-9|NA
CASTPKQETQYF
TGTGCCAGCACCCCCAAACAAGAGACCCAGTACTTC
>few|TRBJ2-3|TRBV2|NA
CASSDRFPSTDTQYF
TGTGCCAGCAGTGATCGTTTCCCTAGCACAGATACGCAGTATTTT
>NA|TRBJ2-1|TRBV5-5|TRBD1
CASSPDRGSYNEQFF
TGTGCCAGCAGCCCGGACAGGGGTTCGTACAATGAGCAGTTCTTC
>NA|TRBJ2-1|TRBV7-9|NA
CASSLAPQNEQFF
TGTGCCAGCAGCTTAGCCCCCCAGAATGAGCAGTTCTTC
>NA|TRBJ2-7|TRBV4-1|NA
CASSKDTYEQYF
TGCGCCAGCAGCAAGGACACATACGAGCAGTACTTC
>once|TRBJ2-1|TRBV7-2|NA
CASSSGVADYNEQFF
TGTGCCAGCTCCTCCGGAGTAGCGGATTACAATGAGCAGTTCTTC
>few|TRBJ1-5|TRBV27|TRBD1
CASKLTGGIQPQHF
TGTGCCAGCAAGCTGACAGGGGGCATTCAGCCCCAGCATTTT
>NA|TRBJ1-5|TRBV27|TRBD1
CASSSGQGNQPQHF
TGTGCCAGCAGTTCAGGACAGGGGAATCAGCCCCAGCATTTT
>NA|TRBJ1-1|TRBV18|NA
CASSPPGNTEAFF
TGTGCCAGCTCACCACCGGGGAACACTGAAGCTTTCTTT
>few|TRBJ1-1|TRBV7-9|NA
CASRPGIADEAFF
TGTGCCAGCAGACCGGGGATAGCAGATGAAGCTTTCTTT
>NA|TRBJ2-7|TRBV18|NA
CASSPGQVGYEQYF
TGTGCCAGCTCACCAGGGCAGGTAGGCTACGAGCAGTACTTC
>NA|TRBJ2-1|TRBV27|TRBD2
CASSFTTSGYNEQFF
TGTGCCAGCAGTTTTACGACTAGCGGATACAATGAGCAGTTCTTC
>NA|TRBJ1-1|TRBV19|NA
CASSTGQPNTEAFF
TGTGCCAGTAGTACGGGACAACCGAACACTGAAGCTTTCTTT
>NA|TRBJ2-3|TRBV9|NA
CASSVVGGTDTQYF
TGTGCCAGCAGCGTAGTAGGAGGCACAGATACGCAGTATTTT
>NA|TRBJ1-1|TRBV4-1|TRBD1
CASSQGTGETEAFF
TGCGCCAGCAGCCAAGGGACAGGGGAAACTGAAGCTTTCTTT
>NA|TRBJ1-5|TRBV11-2|NA
CAPGEEPHYSNQPQHF
TGTGCCCCGGGGGAAGAACCGCACTATAGCAATCAGCCCCAGCATTTT
>NA|TRBJ1-1|TRBV11-3|NA
CASSEAGLGEAFF
TGTGCCAGCAGCGAAGCAGGGTTAGGTGAAGCTTTCTTT
>NA|TRBJ2-3|TRBV6-5|NA
CASSPSETDTQYF
TGTGCCAGCAGTCCATCAGAAACGGATACGCAGTATTTT
>once|TRBJ1-2|TRBV5-1|NA
CASSPGTLPYGYTF
TGCGCCAGCAGCCCCGGGACACTACCCTATGGCTACACCTTC
>NA|TRBJ1-2|TRBV5-6|NA
CASSFVVTGYGYTF
TGTGCCAGCAGCTTCGTTGTCACCGGCTATGGCTACACCTTC
>NA|TRBJ2-5|TRBV30|TRBD1
CAWSVPPGQGAETQYF
TGTGCCTGGAGTGTGCCACCGGGACAGGGGGCAGAGACCCAGTACTTC
>NA|TRBJ1-1|TRBV7-9|NA
CATDTLMNTEAFF
TGTGCCACGGACACCCTGATGAACACTGAAGCTTTCTTT
>NA|TRBJ1-2|TRBV15|TRBD1
CATSRPDRESHGYTF
TGTGCCACCAGCAGACCAGACAGGGAGTCGCATGGCTACACCTTC